Below, 19 T cell receptor beta chains from the same sample are listed, as sequenced in a study of blood T cells in healthy people across ages (dated by TCRdb to between 2015 and 2017). The library was generated by 5' RACE. Sequenced using an Illumina HiSeq 2500. The second PCR ran for roughly 7 to 12 cycles and used a J-beta primer mix along with a sample-barcoded 5' primer. TCRdb's own reprocessing of the public reads used fastp at Q25 and MiXCR and kept productive beta chains. Every CDR3 protein is listed once, alongside the most common genes and DNA of its rows. The table for this sample lists approximately 780,000 distinct CDR3 sequences; roughly 25% of them were counted only once. Of the sample, over 2.5% falls within the top ten clones. The same sample was also studied in work on T cells of mothers and their children.

The source material was blood. The receptors derive from a boy younger than 18 in good health.

V and J are TRBV29-1 and TRBJ1-2, with no clear D. The CDR3 is 13 residues long. Germline CDR1 SQVTM, CDR2 ANQGSEA. V lost 4 bases and J 3 bases, leaving 12 bases between the germline ends. The CDR3 sequence: CSVGARKDYGYTF. The CDR3, as DNA: TGCAGCGTTGGTGCCAGGAAAGACTATGGCTACACCTTC.

V gene TRBV7-3 combines with J gene TRBJ2-6, with D perhaps matching TRBD2 (5 bases). V was pared by 5 bases and J by 0 bases, with 17 bases between. This CDR3 comprises 18 residues. CDR1 is SGHTA, CDR2 FQGTGA, per germline. CDR3 loop: CASSPRDSALSGANVLTF. The CDR3 nucleotides are TGTGCCAGCAGCCCCCGTGATAGCGCGCTCTCTGGGGCCAACGTCCTGACTTTC.

This clonotype has just a few counts. The rearrangement uses TRBV6-6 and TRBJ2-5; D remains unclear. The germline CDR1 and CDR2 sequences are MNHNY and SVGAGI (reference sequence). V lost 2 bases to trimming and J lost 4 bases, with 11 bases between them. CDR3 length: 14 amino acids. CDR3 residues: CASSYRPGIETQYF. In nucleotides, the CDR3 is TGTGCCAGCAGTTACAGGCCGGGTATAGAGACCCAGTACTTC.

A few counts support this clonotype. The rearrangement joins TRBV5-5 to TRBJ2-2; 16 bases are shared with TRBD2. The CDR3 consists of 18 residues. Germline CDR1 SGHKS, CDR2 YYEKEE (reference sequence). The junction had 5 bases not matched to a gene; V was cut back by 2 bases and J by 4 bases. The CDR3 coding sequence is TGTGCCAGCAGCTTACCGGGACTAGCGGGGGGGTTCACCGGGGAGCTGTTTTTT. Translation gives CASSLPGLAGGFTGELFF.

This clonotype was seen a handful of times. This sequence joins TRBV13 and TRBJ1-2, with 10 bases matching TRBD1. Per germline, CDR1 PRHDT and CDR2 FYEKMQ (reference sequence). The CDR3 spans 15 residues. The V segment lost 8 bases and the J segment 6 bases; nucleotides outside the gene matches: 12. CDR3 sequence: CASDSSGTGVHGYTF. CDR3 DNA sequence: TGTGCCAGCGATAGCTCCGGGACAGGGGTCCATGGCTACACCTTC. Using reference TRBV13 and TRBJ1-2 for the parts outside the CDR3, the full variable domain is AAGVIQSPRHLIKEKRETATLKCYPIPRHDTVYWYQQGPGQDPQFLISFYEKMQSDKGSIPDRFSAQQFSDYHSELNMSSLELGDSALYFCASDSSGTGVHGYTFGSGTRLTVV.

This clonotype turned up a few times. This chain uses TRBV2 with TRBJ2-1; D uncertain. This CDR3 region has 12 residues. Trimming shortened V by 5 bases and J by 8 bases, and 10 bases separated the two germline ends. The germline V gene has CDR1 SNHLY and CDR2 FYNNEI. The CDR3 loop reads CASSTSIDEQFF. Written as DNA, the CDR3 is TGTGCCAGCAGTACCTCTATTGATGAGCAGTTCTTC.

In its sample, this clonotype was seen a few times. DNA for the CDR3: TGTGCCAGCAGCTTAGATGGGCGGGGGGGCCCACATGAGCAGTTCTTC. Translation gives CASSLDGRGGPHEQFF. The J gene is TRBJ2-1, the V gene TRBV11-2; TRBD2 agrees at 9 bases. V was pared by 0 bases and J by 8 bases, with 8 bases of the junction left unmatched. Per the germline V gene, CDR1 is SGHAT and CDR2 is FQNNGV. The CDR3 loop spans 16 amino acids. The whole variable domain, remainder taken from reference TRBV11-2 and TRBJ2-1, is EAGVAQSPRYKIIEKRQSVAFWCNPISGHATLYWYQQILGQGPKLLIQFQNNGVVDDSQLPKDRFSAERLKGVDSTLKIQPAKLEDSAVYLCASSLDGRGGPHEQFFGPGTRLTVL.

The rearrangement links TRBV20-1 to TRBJ1-1, with D possibly TRBD1 on 6 matching bases. The CDR3 covers 14 residues. Germline V gives CDR1 DFQATT, CDR2 SNEGSKA (reference sequence). Deletions cut 2 bases from V and 4 bases from J, with 14 bases between. CDR3 nucleotides: TGCAGTGCTAGAAAACAGGGACTAAGCACTGAAGCTTTCTTT. Protein sequence: CSARKQGLSTEAFF.

The V gene is TRBV5-5, the J gene TRBJ2-5; 10 bases are a match to TRBD2. Trimming took 2 bases from V and 4 from J; bases not matched to a gene: 11. The CDR3 is 17 residues long. The V gene's germline CDR1 is SGHKS and CDR2 YYEKEE (reference sequence). Here the CDR3 reads CASSLAGGPRLGETQYF. CDR3 bases: TGTGCCAGCAGCTTAGCGGGAGGGCCGAGGTTAGGAGAGACCCAGTACTTC.

The V and J genes are TRBV6-2 or TRBV6-3 and TRBJ2-7; D is ambiguous. The germline V and J ends were trimmed by 6 bases and 1 base, with 10 bases remaining between them. CDR1 is MNHEY and CDR2 is SVGEGT in the germline V gene. This CDR3 spans 13 amino acids. CDR3 in amino acids: CASRRTDSYEQYF. CDR3 nucleotide sequence: TGTGCCAGCAGGCGGACGGATTCCTACGAGCAGTACTTC.

The chain recombines TRBV10-2 with TRBJ2-5; tentative D call: TRBD2 (6 bases). The V and J ends lost 6 bases and 0 bases respectively, with 11 bases between them. This CDR3 has 14 amino acids. The germline CDR1 and CDR2 sequences are WSHSY and SAAADI. CDR3 region: CASSTRDYQETQYF. In nucleotides, the CDR3 is TGCGCCAGCAGCACAAGGGACTACCAAGAGACCCAGTACTTC.

This clonotype was counted only a few times. CDR3 region: CAWNYRGSSYNEQFF. The CDR3 DNA reads TGTGCCTGGAACTATCGCGGGAGCTCCTACAATGAGCAGTTCTTC. The chain carries TRBV30 and TRBJ2-1; TRBD2 matches 7 bases. This CDR3 comprises 15 residues. J was trimmed by 0 bases and V by 4 bases; bases with no gene match: 6. Germline assignment: CDR1 GTSNPN and CDR2 SVGIG (reference sequence).

This chain's CDR3 is CASSQDPSGSTDTQYF. The CDR3 DNA follows: TGCGCCAGCAGCCAAGACCCTAGCGGGAGCACAGATACGCAGTATTTT. V usage is TRBV4-3 and J usage is TRBJ2-3, with 8 bases that match TRBD2. This CDR3 is 16 amino acids long. J was trimmed by 0 bases and V by 0 bases; bases with no gene match: 2. The germline CDR1 and CDR2 sequences are LGHNA and YSLEER.

This clonotype was observed a single time. The chain uses TRBV30 and TRBJ2-7; tentatively, D is TRBD1 (6 bases). CDR1 is GTSNPN and CDR2 is SVGIG in the germline V gene (reference sequence). There are 15 residues in the CDR3. Deletions cut 6 bases from V and 6 bases from J, with 24 bases between. The CDR3: CACYPWTAIGGEQYF. CDR3 nucleotides: TGTGCCTGCTACCCGTGGACCGCAATAGGGGGCGAGCAGTACTTC.

V gene TRBV29-1 combines with J gene TRBJ2-7; a possible D gene is TRBD2 (6 bases). The CDR3 sequence is 14 residues long. Germline assignment: CDR1 SQVTM and CDR2 ANQGSEA. The V end lost 7 bases, the J end lost 8 bases, and 24 bases lay between the germline ends. The CDR3 loop is CSAQPAGPGSQQYF. CDR3 in DNA: TGCAGCGCCCAACCGGCGGGGCCAGGATCACAGCAGTACTTC.

In its sample, this clonotype was seen a few times. The J gene is TRBJ1-2, the V gene TRBV25-1; D ambiguous. The CDR3 extends over 12 amino acids. V lost 2 bases, J lost 4 bases, and 5 bases lay in between. From germline, CDR1 is MGHDK and CDR2 SYGVNS. The CDR3 loop is CASSEESYGYTF. The DNA of the CDR3 is TGTGCCAGCAGTGAAGAATCCTATGGCTACACCTTC.

The DNA for the CDR3 is TGTGCCAGCAGAAGTTCTAGGAGGGATTCACCCCTCCACTTT. Protein: CASRSSRRDSPLHF. The rearrangement joins TRBV27 to TRBJ1-6, with no clear D. There are 14 residues in the CDR3. Trimming took 6 bases from V and 8 from J, leaving 14 bases between them. Germline V lookup: CDR1 MNHEY, CDR2 SMNVEV (reference sequence).

A few counts support this clonotype. V usage is TRBV20-1 and J usage is TRBJ1-2, with TRBD1 as a possible D gene (5 bases). The germline V gene encodes CDR1 DFQATT and CDR2 SNEGSKA (reference sequence). CDR3 length: 13 residues. The V and J ends lost 3 bases and 1 base respectively, with 9 bases between them. CDR3 sequence reads: CSASRGVNYGYTF. CDR3 nucleotides: TGCAGTGCTAGTAGAGGGGTTAACTATGGCTACACCTTC.

A word on this clonotype: A read error may produce the germline difference seen at one junction end. V usage is TRBV6-6 and J usage is TRBJ2-5; D tentatively fits TRBD1 or TRBD2 (5 bases each). The J call may not be correct, given that the DNA end is closer to TRBJ2-7. Germline CDR1 is MNHNY and CDR2 is SVGAGI (reference sequence). The CDR3 is made up of 15 amino acids. The CDR3 DNA is TGTGCCGGCAGTCACCTAAGGGGAGATGGGTACGAGCAGTACTTC. It specifies CAGSHLRGDGYEQYF.